Below, 12 T cell receptor beta chains from the same sample are listed, as sequenced in a study of cytomegalovirus exposure and HLA in healthy donors. PCR primers comprised 60 Vbeta and 13 Jbeta primers. The repertoire was sequenced with immunoSEQ multiplex PCR; TCRdb's copy has only in-frame clones and lacks some. The sample lists about 200,000 clones; 65% to 85% were seen once. The sequenced material came from PBMCs. The receptors stem from a young man in good health and CMV-seronegative.

A single count supports this clone. The chain uses TRBV19 and TRBJ2-2, with TRBD1 as a possible D gene (6 bases). This CDR3 has 13 residues. Germline V gene lookup returns CDR1 LNHDA and CDR2 SQIVND (reference sequence). The germline V and J ends were trimmed by 7 bases and 2 bases, with 8 bases remaining between them. The CDR3 region has the DNA TGTGCCAGTAACAGGGTTAACACCGGGGAGCTGTTTTTT. This codes for CASNRVNTGELFF.

The chain's CDR3 is CASRVTGGGGSPLHF. The CDR3 DNA sequence: TGTGCCAGCCGCGTAACAGGGGGCGGAGGATCACCCCTCCACTTT. The V gene is TRBV6-1, the J gene TRBJ1-6; 9 nucleotides align to TRBD1. The V segment lost 8 bases and the J segment 10 bases; nucleotides outside the gene matches: 12. CDR1 is MNHNS, CDR2 SASEGT, per germline. CDR3 length: 15 amino acids.

A note on this clone: The junction departs from the called germline gene at one end, perhaps through a read error. This chain uses TRBV14 with TRBJ2-6; D possibly corresponds to TRBD1 (5 bases). In germline, CDR1 is SGHDN, CDR2 FVKESK. This CDR3 is 17 amino acids long. CDR3 nucleotides: TGTGCCAGCAGCCACCTCGGACGGATCTCTGGGGCCAGCGTCCTGACTTTC. This gives the protein CASSHLGRISGASVLTF.

V gene TRBV5-1 combines with J gene TRBJ2-1; a weak D match, TRBD1 (6 bases). This CDR3 spans 17 amino acids. V was pared by 4 bases and J by 7 bases, with 24 bases between. CDR1 and CDR2 (germline): SGHRS, YFSETQ. This CDR3 reads CASSRIPQPGHRNEQFF. CDR3 coding DNA: TGCGCCAGCAGCCGAATTCCCCAACCGGGACACAGAAATGAGCAGTTCTTC.

Concerning this clone: The sample carries other DNA sequences with the same CDR3. The rearrangement links TRBV4-1 to TRBJ2-5; D gene ambiguous. Germline CDR1 reads MGHRA; CDR2 reads YSYEKL. CDR3 length: 13 amino acids. V lost 0 bases and J 3 bases, leaving 5 bases between the germline ends. DNA for the CDR3: TGCGCCAGCAGCCAAGATACAGAAGAGACCCAGTACTTC. Protein sequence: CASSQDTEETQYF.

The chain uses TRBV7-2 and TRBJ2-7; a weak D match, TRBD1 (6 bases). CDR1 and CDR2 (germline): SGHTA, FQGNSA. Between the trimmed V and J ends, which lost 0 bases and 0 bases, there was a span of 12 bases. CDR3 size: 16 residues. The CDR3 nucleotides are TGTGCCAGCAGCTTAGCGGGGACACAGAGCTCCTACGAGCAGTACTTC. Translation: CASSLAGTQSSYEQYF.

A few counts support this clone. V is TRBV11-2 and J is TRBJ1-1; maybe TRBD1 (5 bases). The CDR3 is made up of 13 amino acids. Germline lookup yields CDR1 SGHAT and CDR2 FQNNGV. Between the trimmed V and J ends, which lost 5 bases and 3 bases, there was a span of 10 bases. CDR3 sequence reads: CASSPQGYTEAFF. For the CDR3, the DNA is TGTGCCAGCAGCCCCCAGGGATACACTGAAGCTTTCTTT.

On this clone: Other DNA sequences in this specimen translate into the identical CDR3. The chain links TRBV9 to TRBJ1-1; TRBD1 is a possible D gene (5 bases). V was trimmed by 0 bases and J by 4 bases, leaving 7 bases between them. The CDR3 is 13 amino acids. The germline V gene encodes CDR1 SGDLS and CDR2 YYNGEE. The CDR3 spells CASSVGGSTEAFF. For the CDR3, the DNA is TGTGCCAGCAGCGTAGGGGGCAGCACTGAAGCTTTCTTT.

The V gene is TRBV5-1, the J gene TRBJ2-3; 15 bases line up with TRBD2. CDR3 size: 18 residues. The V gene's germline CDR1 is SGHRS and CDR2 YFSETQ. With 5 bases clipped from V and 3 bases from J, the junction kept 10 bases outside the gene matches. The CDR3: CASSRGLAGGFFTDTQYF. For the CDR3, the DNA is TGCGCCAGCAGTCGAGGACTAGCGGGGGGGTTTTTTACAGATACGCAGTATTTT.

J is TRBJ2-3 and V is TRBV7-3; TRBD2 agrees at 7 bases. Germline V CDR1 and CDR2: SGHTA, FQGTGA. The length of the CDR3 is 15 residues. The V and J ends lost 4 bases and 2 bases, in that order; junction bases with no gene match: 6. The CDR3 loop reads CASSSESGVTDTQYF. As DNA, the CDR3 is TGTGCCAGCAGCTCAGAGAGCGGGGTCACAGATACGCAGTATTTT.

This clone has more than one count but fewer than ten. The DNA for the CDR3 is TGTGCCAGCAGTGAACTGGGGGCCGCCACAGATACGCAGTATTTT. Translated: CASSELGAATDTQYF. J is TRBJ2-3 and V is TRBV6-1, with TRBD1 as a possible D gene (6 bases). CDR1 and CDR2 (germline): MNHNS, SASEGT. The length of the CDR3 is 15 residues. Between the trimmed V and J ends, which lost 2 bases and 2 bases, there was a span of 11 bases.

For this clone: One junction end disagrees with the germline gene, perhaps due to a read error. This chain uses TRBV7-9 with TRBJ1-2; D possibly corresponds to TRBD1 (6 bases). This CDR3 spans 15 amino acids. The V gene's germline CDR1 is SEHNR and CDR2 FQNEAQ (reference sequence). In DNA, the CDR3 is TGTTCCAGCAGCTTAGCGGGGGCGGAGAACTATGGCTACACCTTC. Translation: CSSSLAGAENYGYTF.